One and the same sample provided the 18 T cell receptor beta chains below, sequenced in a study of T cells in localized non-small cell lung cancer. Clones were read by immunoSEQ multiplex PCR, and TCRdb kept only the in-frame ones, dropping some. The sample has nearly 40,000 clones, 70% to 90% seen once. Sequencing was performed on peripheral blood, taken before any cancer treatment. These receptors came from a man between 18 and 49 years old with stage I lung adenocarcinoma.

With regard to this clone: In the same sample, other DNA sequences code for this CDR3. The V gene is TRBV18, the J gene TRBJ1-1; D not certain. CDR3 length: 13 amino acids. Per the germline V gene, CDR1 is KGHSH and CDR2 is LQKENI. V dropped 3 bases and J dropped 1 base, with 6 bases sitting between them. Here the CDR3 reads CASSPLENTEAFF. For the CDR3, the DNA is TGTGCCAGCTCACCTCTGGAGAACACTGAAGCTTTCTTT.

The CDR3 region has the DNA TGTGCCAGTAGTATAGGTAGCGGGGGTTACAATGAGCAGTTCTTC. This codes for CASSIGSGGYNEQFF. V gene TRBV19 combines with J gene TRBJ2-1, with 9 bases aligning to TRBD2. Germline V gene sequence: CDR1 LNHDA, CDR2 SQIVND (reference sequence). V shed 1 base and J 4 bases; nucleotides not matched to a gene: 2. The CDR3 length is 15 residues. Using reference TRBV19 and TRBJ2-1 for the parts outside the CDR3, the full variable domain is DGGITQSPKYLFRKEGQNVTLSCEQNLNHDAMYWYRQDPGQGLRLIYYSQIVNDFQKGDIAEGYSVSREKKESFPLTVTSAQKNPTAFYLCASSIGSGGYNEQFFGPGTRLTVL.

This clone was seen more than once but under ten times. The V call is TRBV14, the J call TRBJ1-1; 8 bases match TRBD1. The CDR3 loop spans 17 amino acids. Germline-derived CDR1 and CDR2 are SGHDN and FVKESK. The J segment lost 5 bases and the V segment lost 0 bases, leaving 11 bases of the junction unmatched. The CDR3 DNA sequence: TGTGCCAGCAGCCAAGAACGACGACAGGGGTGGAATACTGAAGCTTTCTTT. Protein sequence: CASSQERRQGWNTEAFF.

This clone has just a few counts. The chain uses TRBV30 and TRBJ2-2; 7 nucleotides agree with TRBD1. CDR3 length equals 15 residues. Germline CDR1 and CDR2: GTSNPN and SVGIG (reference sequence). The ends lost 5 bases at V and 7 bases at J; junction bases unmatched: 13. CDR3 DNA: TGTGCCTGGGGACAAAAGGGGGCGCAGATCGGGGAGCTGTTTTTT. Its protein is CAWGQKGAQIGELFF.

CDR3 amino acids: CASRRQVSYEQYF. DNA for the CDR3: TGTGCCAGCAGAAGACAAGTTAGCTACGAGCAGTACTTC. V and J are TRBV6-1 and TRBJ2-7; no clear D gene. Germline-derived CDR1 and CDR2 are MNHNS and SASEGT. The V and J ends lost 6 bases and 3 bases respectively, with 12 bases between them. This CDR3 has 13 amino acids.

J is TRBJ2-3 and V is TRBV7-8; D ambiguous. CDR3 length: 14 amino acids. Germline values: CDR1 SGHVS, CDR2 FQNEAQ. Trimming pared 5 bases from V and 2 bases from J, leaving 11 bases between. The CDR3 region is CASSRSGLTDTQYF. CDR3 DNA: TGTGCCAGCAGCCGGTCGGGCCTCACAGATACGCAGTATTTT. Supplemented by reference TRBV7-8 and TRBJ2-3, the full variable domain reads GAGVSQSPRYKVAKRGQDVALRCDPISGHVSLFWYQQALGQGPEFLTYFQNEAQLDKSGLPSDRFFAERPEGSVSTLKIQRTQQEDSAVYLCASSRSGLTDTQYFGPGTRLTVL.

This chain uses TRBV30 with TRBJ2-2, with D hard to call. The CDR3 runs to 14 residues. Trimming pared 2 bases from V and 0 bases from J, leaving 7 bases between. Germline CDR1 is GTSNPN and CDR2 is SVGIG (reference sequence). CDR3: CAWSSQPNTGELFF. Here the CDR3 DNA reads TGTGCCTGGAGTTCTCAGCCGAACACCGGGGAGCTGTTTTTT.

The gene calls are TRBV5-6 and TRBJ1-4, with 11 positions matching TRBD1. J was trimmed by 8 bases and V by 4 bases; bases with no gene match: 7. The CDR3 is made up of 15 amino acids. The germline gives CDR1 SGHDT, CDR2 YYEEEE. CDR3 region: CASSVGTGGSEKLFF. Written as DNA, the CDR3 is TGTGCCAGCAGCGTAGGGACAGGGGGTAGCGAAAAACTGTTTTTT.

The chain uses TRBV30 and TRBJ2-7, with no clear D. CDR1 and CDR2 (germline): GTSNPN, SVGIG (reference sequence). CDR3 length: 12 residues. Between the trimmed V and J ends, which lost 4 bases and 6 bases, there was a span of 13 bases. The CDR3 coding sequence is TGTGCCTGGAAAAGTAATAGCCTCGAGCAGTACTTC. Its translation is CAWKSNSLEQYF. The whole variable domain, remainder taken from reference TRBV30 and TRBJ2-7, is SQTIHQWPATLVQPVGSPLSLECTVEGTSNPNLYWYRQAAGRGLQLLFYSVGIGQISSEVPQNLSASRPQDRQFILSSKKLLLSDSGFYLCAWKSNSLEQYFGPGTRLTVT.

This clone occurred once. The V and J genes are TRBV6-6 and TRBJ2-1; TRBD1 matches 9 bases. The germline gives CDR1 MNHNY, CDR2 SVGAGI (reference sequence). This CDR3 is 14 amino acids long. The V segment lost 8 bases and the J segment 6 bases; nucleotides outside the gene matches: 8. CDR3 loop: CASWGQGGRNEQFF. CDR3 coding DNA: TGTGCCAGCTGGGGACAGGGTGGGCGCAATGAGCAGTTCTTC.

The chain carries TRBV29-1 and TRBJ1-2; weak D call: TRBD1 (5 bases). The V end was cut by 8 bases, the J end by 6 bases, with 13 bases between. The germline CDR1 and CDR2 sequences are SQVTM and ANQGSEA. This CDR3 region has 11 residues. In DNA, the CDR3 is TGCAGCTCGGGACTCGCGGATGGCTACACCTTC. Translation: CSSGLADGYTF.

The chain links TRBV6-1 to TRBJ2-5, with 7 nucleotides matching TRBD1. This CDR3 is built from 15 residues. The germline CDR1 and CDR2 sequences are MNHNS and SASEGT. V shed 5 bases and J 2 bases; nucleotides not matched to a gene: 8. The CDR3 here is CASSPLSRGQETQYF. The CDR3 DNA is TGTGCCAGCAGTCCTCTATCCAGGGGGCAAGAGACCCAGTACTTC.

The chain carries TRBV5-6 and TRBJ2-3; 7 bases map to TRBD2. This CDR3 comprises 15 residues. With 4 bases clipped from V and 4 bases from J, the junction kept 9 bases outside the gene matches. Germline V lookup: CDR1 SGHDT, CDR2 YYEEEE. Here the CDR3 reads CASSPGLVDSDTQYF. CDR3 sequence (DNA): TGTGCCAGCAGCCCCGGACTAGTAGATTCAGATACGCAGTATTTT.

CDR3 in amino acids: CASSQNREGGYTF. DNA of the CDR3: TGTGCCAGCAGCCAAAACAGGGAAGGTGGCTACACCTTC. This chain connects TRBV14 to TRBJ1-2, with D possibly TRBD1 on 6 matching bases. The CDR3 totals 13 residues. V lost 2 bases to trimming and J lost 7 bases, with 11 bases between them. CDR1 is SGHDN and CDR2 is FVKESK in the germline V gene.

This rearrangement joins TRBV7-2 to TRBJ2-7; TRBD2 aligns across 12 bases. CDR3 length: 15 amino acids. Unmatched junction bases numbered 6, after V lost 5 bases and J lost 4 bases. CDR1 and CDR2 (germline): SGHTA, FQGNSA. The CDR3 loop is CASSPTSGGWYEQYF. CDR3 nucleotides: TGTGCCAGCAGCCCCACTAGCGGGGGGTGGTACGAGCAGTACTTC.

This clone appeared once. V gene TRBV12-5 combines with J gene TRBJ1-1; D gene ambiguous. V lost 7 bases and J lost 1, with 16 bases in between. This CDR3 is built from 15 residues. Germline loops: CDR1 LGHNT, CDR2 FRNRAP. CDR3 nucleotides: TGTGCTAGTGTCCTAACTCCCGGACCGAACACTGAAGCTTTCTTT. Residues: CASVLTPGPNTEAFF.

The V gene is TRBV19, the J gene TRBJ1-5; D is unresolved. Germline CDR1 LNHDA, CDR2 SQIVND (reference sequence). The CDR3 spans 16 residues. The V and J ends lost 9 bases and 1 base respectively, with 19 bases between them. The CDR3 protein is CASRLGSQASNQPQHF. CDR3 DNA: TGTGCCAGCAGGTTGGGGTCCCAGGCAAGCAATCAGCCCCAGCATTTT. The full variable domain, its missing parts supplied by reference TRBV19 and TRBJ1-5, is DGGITQSPKYLFRKEGQNVTLSCEQNLNHDAMYWYRQDPGQGLRLIYYSQIVNDFQKGDIAEGYSVSREKKESFPLTVTSAQKNPTAFYLCASRLGSQASNQPQHFGDGTRLSIL.

V usage is TRBV30 and J usage is TRBJ1-1, with 8 bases fitting TRBD1. Looked up from germline, CDR1 is GTSNPN and CDR2 is SVGIG (reference sequence). The CDR3 is 12 residues long. V gave up 0 bases and J gave up 7 bases; unmatched junction bases: 1. The CDR3 loop reads CAWSVQGDEAFF. CDR3 coding DNA: TGTGCCTGGAGTGTACAGGGGGATGAAGCTTTCTTT.